This T cell receptor (beta chain) was sequenced during a study of cytomegalovirus exposure and HLA in healthy donors. Points from the study as a whole: Trimming of TCR beta V- and J-genes showed a link, identified in a later analysis, to a missense DCLRE1C variant.

The germline CDR1 and CDR2 sequences are SEHNR and FQNEAQ (reference sequence). Trimming took off 0 bases at V and 6 bases at J, with 11 bases between the two ends. The length of the CDR3 is 14 residues. The PCR made use of 60 Vbeta and 13 Jbeta primers. The table came from immunoSEQ multiplex PCR; TCRdb's copy has only in-frame clones and leaves some out. Of more than 95,000 clones listed, about 80% are singletons. On this clone itself: The antigen remains unidentified.

Specimen: PBMCs. The receptor was isolated from a woman between 45 and 65 years old in good health and CMV-seropositive. The J gene is TRBJ1-2, the V gene TRBV7-9; D gene ambiguous. The CDR3 sequence: CASSLAKGVDGYTF. DNA of the CDR3: TGTGCCAGCAGCTTAGCCAAGGGAGTGGATGGCTACACCTTC.